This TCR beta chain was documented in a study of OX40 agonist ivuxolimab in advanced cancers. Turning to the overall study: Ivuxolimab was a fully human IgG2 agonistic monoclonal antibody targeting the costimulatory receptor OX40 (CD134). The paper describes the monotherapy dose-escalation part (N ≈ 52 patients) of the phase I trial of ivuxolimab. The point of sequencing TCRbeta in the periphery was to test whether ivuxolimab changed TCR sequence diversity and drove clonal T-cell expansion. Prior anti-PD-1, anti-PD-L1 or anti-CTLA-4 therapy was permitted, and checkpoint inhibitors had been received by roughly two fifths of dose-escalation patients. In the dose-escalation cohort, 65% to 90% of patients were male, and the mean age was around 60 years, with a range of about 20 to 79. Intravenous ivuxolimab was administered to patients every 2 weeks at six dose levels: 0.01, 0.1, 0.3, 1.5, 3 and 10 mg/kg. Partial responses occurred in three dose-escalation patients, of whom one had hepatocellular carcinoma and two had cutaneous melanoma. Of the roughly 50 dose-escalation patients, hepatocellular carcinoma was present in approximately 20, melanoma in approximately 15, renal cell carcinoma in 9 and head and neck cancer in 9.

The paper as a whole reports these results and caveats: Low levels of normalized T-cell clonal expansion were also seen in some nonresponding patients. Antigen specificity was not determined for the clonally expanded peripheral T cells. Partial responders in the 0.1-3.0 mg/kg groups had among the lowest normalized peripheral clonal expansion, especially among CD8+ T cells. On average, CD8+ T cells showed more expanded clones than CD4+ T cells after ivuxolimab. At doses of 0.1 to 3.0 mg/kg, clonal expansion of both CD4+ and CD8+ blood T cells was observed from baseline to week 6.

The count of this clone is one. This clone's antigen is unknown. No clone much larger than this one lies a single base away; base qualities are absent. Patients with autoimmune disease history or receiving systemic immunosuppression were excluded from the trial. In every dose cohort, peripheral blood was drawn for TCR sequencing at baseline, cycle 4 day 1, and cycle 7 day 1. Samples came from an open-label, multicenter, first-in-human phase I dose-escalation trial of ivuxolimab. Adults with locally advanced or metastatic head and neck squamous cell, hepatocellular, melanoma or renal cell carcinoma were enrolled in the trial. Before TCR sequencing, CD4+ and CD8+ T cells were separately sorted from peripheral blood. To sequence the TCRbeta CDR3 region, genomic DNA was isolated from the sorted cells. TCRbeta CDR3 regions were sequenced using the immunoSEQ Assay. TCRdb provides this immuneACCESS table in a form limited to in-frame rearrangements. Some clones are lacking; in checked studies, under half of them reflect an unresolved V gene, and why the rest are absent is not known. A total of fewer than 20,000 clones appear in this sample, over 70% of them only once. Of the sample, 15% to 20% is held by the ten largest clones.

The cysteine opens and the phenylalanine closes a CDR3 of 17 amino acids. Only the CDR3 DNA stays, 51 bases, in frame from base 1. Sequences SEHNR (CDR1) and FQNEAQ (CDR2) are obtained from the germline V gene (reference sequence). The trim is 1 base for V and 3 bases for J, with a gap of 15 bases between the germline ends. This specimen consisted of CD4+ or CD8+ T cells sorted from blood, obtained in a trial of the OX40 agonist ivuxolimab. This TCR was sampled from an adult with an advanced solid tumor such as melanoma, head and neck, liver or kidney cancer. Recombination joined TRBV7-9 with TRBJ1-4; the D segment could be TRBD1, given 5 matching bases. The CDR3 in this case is CASSLERGERANEKLFF. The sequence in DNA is TGTGCCAGCAGCTTAGAGAGGGGTGAGAGGGCTAATGAAAAACTGTTTTTT.